One and the same sample provided the 25 T cell receptor beta chains below, sequenced in a study of blood T cells in healthy people across ages. The authors ran a second PCR of about 6 to 11 cycles using a sample-barcoded 5' primer and a J-beta primer mix. Via MiXCR, TCRdb re-called the 5' RACE reads, giving one row per CDR3 protein. This table holds fewer than 750,000 distinct CDR3 sequences, around 48% found once. The sequencing sample was made of blood. The receptors originated from a man older than 75 in good health.

This clonotype was seen more than once but under ten times. The chain combines TRBV7-2 with TRBJ2-1, with TRBD1 matching 7 bases. CDR1 and CDR2 (germline): SGHTA, FQGNSA. The CDR3 spans 14 residues. The ends lost 4 bases at V and 1 base at J; junction bases unmatched: 1. In DNA form, the CDR3 reads TGTGCCAGCAGCTCGGGACAGTCCTACAATGAGCAGTTCTTC. Encoded protein: CASSSGQSYNEQFF.

With respect to this clonotype: The junction does not match germline at one end; this may be a read error. J is TRBJ1-2 and V is TRBV28; D is uncertain. The germline gives CDR1 MDHEN, CDR2 SYDVKM. This CDR3 has 14 amino acids. The CDR3 coding sequence is TGTGCCAGCAGCTTATTTAGGGCTACCTATGGCTACACCTTC. Its protein product is CASSLFRATYGYTF.

This chain joins TRBV7-8 and TRBJ2-5; 8 bases agree with TRBD2. The CDR3 is 13 residues long. The germline V gene has CDR1 SGHVS and CDR2 FQNEAQ. The V gene end was trimmed by 7 bases and the J gene end by 5 bases; junction bases not matched to a gene: 6. CDR3 sequence reads: CASTSGGRETQYF. CDR3 sequence (DNA): TGTGCCAGCACCTCGGGGGGGCGGGAGACCCAGTACTTC.

The chain is built from TRBV29-1 and TRBJ2-4; 7 bases map to TRBD1. The end of the DNA is better explained by TRBJ2-7, so the J call may be wrong. Germline-derived CDR1 and CDR2 are SQVTM and ANQGSEA. This CDR3 has 13 amino acids. CDR3 coding DNA: TGCAGCGTTGTCGGCAGGGGGAAGTACGAGCAGTACTTC. It encodes CSVVGRGKYEQYF.

The gene calls are TRBV3-1 and TRBJ2-1; the match to TRBD1 covers 8 bases. With 3 bases clipped from V and 8 bases from J, the junction kept 9 bases outside the gene matches. Germline loops: CDR1 LGHDT, CDR2 YNNKEL (reference sequence). This CDR3 comprises 15 residues. The CDR3 DNA reads as TGTGCCAGCAGCCAGGACGGACAGGGCTTCGATGAGCAGTTCTTC. It codes for CASSQDGQGFDEQFF.

The sample holds a few counts of this clonotype. The genes are TRBV29-1 and TRBJ2-5; D remains ambiguous. The CDR3 has 10 residues. Trimming stripped 5 bases from V and 4 bases from J, with 5 bases between. The germline CDR1 and CDR2 sequences are SQVTM and ANQGSEA. CDR3 in DNA: TGCAGCGTTATACGAGAGACCCAGTACTTC. This encodes CSVIRETQYF.

The V call is TRBV7-2, the J call TRBJ2-3; 9 bases map to TRBD1. Germline V gene data show CDR1 as SGHTA and CDR2 as FQGNSA. CDR3 length: 14 residues. Trimming removed 7 bases from V and 5 bases from J; junction bases left unmatched: 7. The CDR3 nucleotides read TGTGCCAGCATGGGGGACAGGGTAAAAGATACGCAGTATTTT. This codes for CASMGDRVKDTQYF.

This clonotype was counted once. An end of the junction does not agree with germline; a read error may underlie this. This rearrangement joins TRBV7-9 to TRBJ2-3, with D possibly TRBD1 on 6 matching bases. The CDR3 contains 16 residues. CDR1 and CDR2 (germline): SEHNR, FQNEAQ (reference sequence). For the CDR3, the DNA is TGTTCCAGCAGCAAAACCGGGACACTGAGCACAGATACGCAGTATTTT. Translated, it gives CSSSKTGTLSTDTQYF.

The gene calls are TRBV10-3 and TRBJ1-6; 9 positions match TRBD1. This CDR3 has 14 amino acids. Germline-derived CDR1 and CDR2 are ENHRY and SYGVKD. V lost 8 bases and J lost 7; bases outside the gene matches: 6. The CDR3 loop reads CAIGRDRENSPLHF. CDR3 DNA sequence: TGTGCCATCGGCCGGGACAGGGAAAATTCACCCCTCCACTTT.

V gene TRBV20-1 combines with J gene TRBJ1-4; tentatively, D is TRBD1 (6 bases). CDR3 length: 12 amino acids. Germline V gene data show CDR1 as DFQATT and CDR2 as SNEGSKA (reference sequence). CDR3 protein: CKAGGAGEKLFF. CDR3 coding DNA: TGCAAGGCTGGGGGCGCCGGTGAAAAACTGTTTTTT.

This clonotype was observed a handful of times. This sequence joins TRBV4-3 and TRBJ1-2, with a possible D match to TRBD1 (5 bases). Trimming took off 10 bases at V and 2 bases at J, with 20 bases between the two ends. This CDR3 has 15 residues. Germline V gives CDR1 LGHNA, CDR2 YSLEER. DNA of the CDR3: TGCGCCACCACGCCCGCGCAGGGAGGGAACTATGGCTACACCTTC. It specifies CATTPAQGGNYGYTF.

This clonotype was counted only a few times. This chain connects TRBV25-1 to TRBJ2-1, with 7 positions matching TRBD2. The CDR3 covers 15 residues. Trimming cost V 8 bases and J 2 bases; bases outside gene matches: 9. The V gene's germline CDR1 is MGHDK and CDR2 SYGVNS. CDR3 DNA sequence: TGTGCCAGCCCTCGGGGGGAGTTCACCTACAATGAGCAGTTCTTC. This codes for CASPRGEFTYNEQFF.

This clonotype was detected a few times. The chain employs TRBV20-1 and TRBJ2-1; 7 bases align to TRBD2. Germline trimming cut 0 bases from V and 6 bases from J; bases unmatched to any gene: 11. This CDR3 is built from 16 residues. Germline V CDR1 and CDR2: DFQATT, SNEGSKA (reference sequence). Here the CDR3 DNA reads TGCAGTGCTAGAGATCCCCGAGCTAGCGGAGGCAATGAGCAGTTCTTC. Translation gives CSARDPRASGGNEQFF.

The chain is built from TRBV4-2 and TRBJ2-3; 9 nucleotides match TRBD2. This CDR3 comprises 17 residues. Germline assignment: CDR1 LGHNA and CDR2 YNFKEQ. V gave up 3 bases and J gave up 4 bases; unmatched junction bases: 11. The CDR3 nucleotides are TGTGCCAGCAGCCAGGTTACAGCGGGAGGATGGTCAGATACGCAGTATTTT. Protein: CASSQVTAGGWSDTQYF.

The chain is built from TRBV25-1 and TRBJ2-7; D perhaps matches TRBD2 (6 bases). V lost 0 bases, J lost 6 bases, and 12 bases lay in between. Germline CDR1 MGHDK, CDR2 SYGVNS. The CDR3 has 14 amino acids. CDR3 residues: CASSEYGGAGEQYF. The CDR3 nucleotides read TGTGCCAGCAGTGAATATGGAGGGGCTGGCGAGCAGTACTTC.

The chain carries TRBV5-1 and TRBJ2-1; 7 bases are shared with TRBD2. CDR3 length equals 15 residues. Trimming took 4 bases from V and 6 from J; bases not matched to a gene: 10. The germline V gene encodes CDR1 SGHRS and CDR2 YFSETQ. The CDR3, as DNA: TGCGCCAGCAGCCCGAGGACTAGAATGGGCAATGAGCAGTTCTTC. As protein: CASSPRTRMGNEQFF.

The rearrangement uses TRBV7-8 and TRBJ2-7; 10 positions match TRBD2. Matching the DNA end better, TRBJ2-5 makes the J call doubtful. Germline V CDR1 and CDR2: SGHVS, FQNEAQ. The CDR3 has 13 amino acids. In nucleotides, the CDR3 is TGTGCCAGCAGCACTAGCGGGGTCGGGACCCAGTACTTC. The encoded protein is CASSTSGVGTQYF.

This clonotype was seen only a few times. The V call is TRBV28, the J call TRBJ2-1; the D gene is possibly TRBD2 (5 bases). CDR3 size: 15 residues. Deletions cut 2 bases from V and 7 bases from J, with 15 bases between. Per the germline V gene, CDR1 is MDHEN and CDR2 is SYDVKM. The CDR3 reads CASSLIGVLSNEQFF. The CDR3 DNA reads TGTGCCAGCAGTTTAATCGGGGTTTTGAGTAATGAGCAGTTCTTC. The full variable domain, its missing parts supplied by reference TRBV28 and TRBJ2-1, is DVKVTQSSRYLVKRTGEKVFLECVQDMDHENMFWYRQDPGLGLRLIYFSYDVKMKEKGDIPEGYSVSREKKERFSLILESASTNQTSMYLCASSLIGVLSNEQFFGPGTRLTVL.

The rearrangement joins TRBV20-1 to TRBJ2-5, with 10 bases fitting TRBD2. This CDR3 contains 16 residues. Looked up from germline, CDR1 is DFQATT and CDR2 is SNEGSKA (reference sequence). V lost 6 bases, J lost 1 base, and 11 bases stayed unmatched. CDR3 DNA: TGCAGTGCGCTATCTATAGCGGGAGGCCGCCAAGAGACCCAGTACTTC. Amino acid sequence: CSALSIAGGRQETQYF.

This clonotype was counted a few times. V usage is TRBV10-3 and J usage is TRBJ2-1; D call uncertain. CDR3 size: 11 residues. V lost 5 bases, J lost 3 bases, and 2 bases lay in between. Germline V gives CDR1 ENHRY, CDR2 SYGVKD. CDR3 sequence reads: CAISNYNEQFF. CDR3 in DNA: TGTGCCATCAGTAACTACAATGAGCAGTTCTTC.

The chain joins TRBV29-1 to TRBJ2-5; 7 nucleotides align to TRBD2. V trimming: 6 bases; J trimming: 2 bases; junction bases outside the gene matches: 6. Germline V gene data show CDR1 as SQVTM and CDR2 as ANQGSEA. The CDR3 contains 13 residues. The chain's CDR3 is CSVLGLDQETQYF. CDR3 nucleotides: TGCAGCGTATTAGGACTAGATCAAGAGACCCAGTACTTC.

This clonotype came up once. This rearrangement joins TRBV21-1 to TRBJ2-3; the table's D gene call, TRBD1, was not cross checked with the DNA. TRBV21-1 is a pseudogene. This CDR3 is 15 amino acids long. The CDR3 nucleotides read TGTGCCAGCAGTCCCGGGACAGGGTATTTAGATACGCAGTATTTT. Translating it yields CASSPGTGYLDTQYF.

The chain's CDR3 is CSAAPNYVGRADTQYF. CDR3 coding DNA: TGCAGTGCCGCCCCAAACTATGTGGGGCGAGCAGATACGCAGTATTTT. V is TRBV20-1 and J is TRBJ2-3, with a possible D match to TRBD1 (5 bases). CDR1 is DFQATT and CDR2 is SNEGSKA in the germline V gene (reference sequence). Trimming removed 6 bases at V and 4 bases at J, with 23 bases between. There are 16 residues in the CDR3.

V usage is TRBV29-1 and J usage is TRBJ2-7; D is tentatively TRBD1 or TRBD2 (6 bases each). Per germline, CDR1 SQVTM and CDR2 ANQGSEA. The CDR3 has 12 amino acids. The ends were cut back, 7 bases at V and 5 bases at J, with 15 bases in the middle. The CDR3 protein is CSAGATSDEQYF. The CDR3 region has the DNA TGCAGCGCGGGGGCGACCTCGGACGAGCAGTACTTC.

Written as DNA, the CDR3 is TGCGCCAGCAGCCCCGTCCCGGGCCCCTCCTACGAGCAGTACTTC. Encoded protein: CASSPVPGPSYEQYF. V usage is TRBV4-3 and J usage is TRBJ2-7; D is unclear. The CDR3 extends over 15 amino acids. The ends were cut back, 4 bases at V and 0 bases at J, with 13 bases in the middle. Germline CDR1 reads LGHNA; CDR2 reads YSLEER.